This is a list of T cell receptor beta chains from one sample in a study of identical twins. TCRdb redid the calling of the 5' RACE reads with MiXCR, one entry per CDR3 protein. The table has hundreds of thousands of distinct CDR3 sequences, roughly 8.6% seen once; the top ten hold over 2%. The same sample was also studied in work on yellow fever vaccine responses in identical twins.

Sequenced input: memory (CD45RO+) T cells sorted from blood. These receptor sequences come from a woman aged 18 to 35 in good health. The CDR3 runs from the conserved cysteine through the conserved F or W. Each record gives: J gene, V gene, D gene, clone size, CDR3 protein, CDR3 DNA. D genes are given only for firm matches. Size tells how often a clone was seen (once, few, many) or the class of an expanded clone, and some rows leave it out.

>TRBJ1-1|TRBV5-1|TRBD1|many
CASSFDRGRTEAFF
TGCGCCAGCAGCTTCGACAGGGGGCGAACTGAAGCTTTCTTT
>TRBJ2-3|TRBV7-3|.|many
CASSQNADTQYF
TGTGCCAGCAGCCAAAATGCAGATACGCAGTATTTT
>TRBJ2-5|TRBV7-2|TRBD1|few
CASSTPGQGPLFMYF
TGTGCCAGCAGCACCCCGGGACAGGGGCCTCTCTTTATGTACTTC
>TRBJ2-5|TRBV6-5|.|many
CASSYGRHQETQYF
TGTGCCAGCAGTTACGGACGCCACCAAGAGACCCAGTACTTC
>TRBJ2-1|TRBV11-3|TRBD2|many
CASSSVSSGYSYNEQFF
TGTGCCAGCAGCTCCGTGTCTAGCGGTTACTCCTACAATGAGCAGTTCTTC
>TRBJ2-1|TRBV5-1|.|.
CASSLLSGGSSYNEQFF
TGCGCCAGCAGCTTGTTGTCAGGGGGGAGCTCCTACAATGAGCAGTTCTTC
>TRBJ2-6|TRBV28|.|many
CASSGTLSGANVLTF
TGTGCCAGCAGTGGGACACTCTCTGGGGCCAACGTCCTGACTTTC
>TRBJ2-7|TRBV12-3/TRBV12-4|.|few
CASSNHGGEQYF
TGTGCCAGCAGTAACCACGGTGGGGAGCAGTACTTC
>TRBJ2-7|TRBV28|TRBD1|many
CASTRSGGYEQYF
TGTGCCAGCACCCGATCAGGGGGCTACGAGCAGTACTTC
>TRBJ1-5|TRBV28|.|many
CASSPPGGGYQPQHF
TGTGCCAGCAGTCCTCCGGGGGGAGGTTACCAGCCCCAGCATTTT
>TRBJ2-3|TRBV10-3|.|many
CAISESGGIPDTQYF
TGTGCCATCAGTGAGTCGGGAGGCATCCCAGATACGCAGTATTTT
>TRBJ2-1|TRBV5-8|TRBD2|many
CASSLALAGGIQNEQFF
TGTGCCAGCAGCTTGGCGTTAGCGGGGGGGATTCAGAATGAGCAGTTCTTC
>TRBJ2-3|TRBV5-1|TRBD1|many
CASSQGTGGGTDTQYF
TGCGCCAGCAGCCAAGGGACAGGGGGCGGGACAGATACGCAGTATTTT
>TRBJ2-2|TRBV2|.|.
CASSRNLGNTGELFF
TGTGCCAGCAGCCGGAACCTTGGAAACACCGGGGAGCTGTTTTTT
>TRBJ1-2|TRBV12-3/TRBV12-4|.|many
CASSPAGGYGYTF
TGTGCCAGCAGCCCGGCGGGGGGGTATGGCTACACCTTC
>TRBJ2-1|TRBV5-6|TRBD2|many
CASSLRLAGGPNEQFF
TGTGCCAGCAGCTTGAGGCTAGCGGGGGGGCCAAATGAGCAGTTCTTC
>TRBJ1-1|TRBV24-1|.|.
CATSDWGNTEAFF
TGTGCCACCAGTGATTGGGGCAACACTGAAGCTTTCTTT
>TRBJ2-5|TRBV20-1|.|.
CSASLAREETQYF
TGCAGTGCTAGTCTGGCCAGGGAAGAGACCCAGTACTTC
>TRBJ1-1|TRBV3-1|.|many
CASSQDPGQNTEAFF
TGTGCCAGCAGCCAAGATCCCGGGCAGAACACTGAAGCTTTCTTT
>TRBJ2-6|TRBV28|TRBD1|few
CASSRRGRANVLTF
TGTGCCAGCAGTCGCAGGGGGCGGGCCAACGTCCTGACTTTC
>TRBJ1-1|TRBV9|TRBD1|many
CASSIGQANTEAFF
TGTGCCAGCAGCATCGGACAGGCGAACACTGAAGCTTTCTTT
>TRBJ2-1|TRBV20-1|.|few
CSATAAATTYNEQFF
TGCAGTGCTACCGCCGCGGCGACCACCTACAATGAGCAGTTCTTC
>TRBJ2-5|TRBV20-1|.|many
CSARSRDQGGAQYF
TGCAGTGCTAGATCTAGGGACCAAGGGGGGGCCCAGTACTTC
>TRBJ2-3|TRBV11-2|TRBD1|.
CASSGDRGRTTDTQYF
TGTGCCAGCAGCGGAGACAGGGGCCGGACCACAGATACGCAGTATTTT
>TRBJ2-1|TRBV11-2|TRBD2|.
CASTPSGLANNEQFF
TGTGCCAGCACCCCCAGTGGACTAGCGAACAATGAGCAGTTCTTC
>TRBJ2-3|TRBV20-1|.|.
CSARGGTRTDTQYF
TGCAGTGCTAGAGGAGGCACCCGCACAGATACGCAGTATTTT
>TRBJ2-3|TRBV5-1|.|many
CASSRGLTSTDTQYF
TGCGCCAGCAGCCGGGGACTGACTAGCACAGATACGCAGTATTTT
>TRBJ2-1|TRBV3-1|.|many
CASSPLRSNEQFF
TGTGCCAGCAGCCCCCTCCGTTCCAATGAGCAGTTCTTC
>TRBJ2-3|TRBV11-2|TRBD2|.
CASSLIPSGSRGDTQYF
TGTGCCAGCAGCTTAATCCCTAGCGGGAGCCGGGGAGATACGCAGTATTTT
>TRBJ2-7|TRBV6-5|.|.
CASSYTRDPALEQYF
TGTGCCAGCAGTTACACACGGGATCCGGCCCTGGAGCAGTACTTC
>TRBJ2-1|TRBV5-1|.|many
CASSFGGEYNEQFF
TGCGCCAGCAGCTTCGGCGGGGAATACAATGAGCAGTTCTTC
>TRBJ2-1|TRBV12-5|.|.
CASGLTSGGLRSYNEQFF
TGTGCTAGTGGTTTAACATCCGGGGGCCTTCGCTCCTACAATGAGCAGTTCTTC
>TRBJ1-1|TRBV5-1|.|many
CASMPGSNTEAFF
TGCGCCAGCATGCCAGGTTCGAACACTGAAGCTTTCTTT
>TRBJ2-5|TRBV12-3/TRBV12-4|.|.
CATSGSLVETQYF
TGTGCCACCTCTGGGTCCCTGGTGGAGACCCAGTACTTC
>TRBJ2-1|TRBV6-5|TRBD2|few
CASSYISGGYNNEQFF
TGTGCCAGCAGTTACATTAGCGGGGGCTATAACAATGAGCAGTTCTTC
>TRBJ2-3|TRBV7-9|.|.
CASSLGAIDTQYF
TGTGCCAGCAGCTTAGGCGCAATAGATACGCAGTATTTT
>TRBJ2-1|TRBV20-1|TRBD2|.
CSALSGRAGDEQFF
TGCAGTGCCCTAAGCGGGAGGGCAGGGGATGAGCAGTTCTTC
>TRBJ1-2|TRBV5-1|.|few
CASSFGGYYGYTF
TGCGCCAGCAGCTTCGGGGGGTACTATGGCTACACCTTC
>TRBJ1-5|TRBV20-1|TRBD1|few
CSARDSTGSQPQHF
TGCAGTGCTAGAGACTCGACAGGGAGTCAGCCCCAGCATTTT
>TRBJ2-4|TRBV5-4|TRBD1|few
CASSLVEGQGHFLAKNIQYF
TGTGCCAGCAGCTTGGTTGAGGGACAGGGGCACTTCCTGGCCAAAAACATTCAGTACTTC
>TRBJ2-5|TRBV20-1|.|.
CSAMKGYSQETQYF
TGCAGTGCTATGAAGGGCTACTCCCAAGAGACCCAGTACTTC
>TRBJ2-7|TRBV7-9|.|many
CASSLVGSSYEQYF
TGTGCCAGCAGCTTAGTAGGGAGTTCCTACGAGCAGTACTTC
>TRBJ2-5|TRBV7-7|.|.
CASSLALGGTGETQYF
TGTGCCAGCAGCTTAGCGCTTGGCGGGACTGGGGAGACCCAGTACTTC
>TRBJ1-6|TRBV10-1|TRBD1|.
CASNSRGRINSPLHF
TGCGCCAGCAATTCTAGGGGGCGGATTAATTCACCCCTCCACTTT
>TRBJ2-7|TRBV6-5|.|many
CASSYSAWADEQYF
TGTGCCAGCAGTTACTCGGCATGGGCCGACGAGCAGTACTTC
>TRBJ1-2|TRBV5-1|.|few
CASSMTREGGGYTF
TGCGCCAGCAGCATGACACGGGAAGGAGGAGGCTACACCTTC
>TRBJ1-2|TRBV7-9|.|.
CASSLGDFNYGYTF
TGTGCCAGCAGCTTAGGGGACTTTAACTATGGCTACACCTTC
>TRBJ2-3|TRBV7-9|.|many
CASSYGRTDTQYF
TGTGCCAGCAGCTACGGCCGCACAGATACGCAGTATTTT
>TRBJ2-5|TRBV7-2|.|few
CASSFGLAGFRYQETQYF
TGTGCCAGCAGCTTTGGGCTAGCCGGTTTCAGGTACCAAGAGACCCAGTACTTC
>TRBJ1-5|TRBV6-1|.|few
CASTPDGGYSNQPQHF
TGTGCCAGCACCCCAGATGGAGGATATAGCAATCAGCCCCAGCATTTT
>TRBJ2-7|TRBV5-1|.|few
CASSLGLEVTAEQYF
TGCGCCAGCAGCCTGGGACTGGAGGTGACAGCCGAGCAGTACTTC
>TRBJ1-1|TRBV29-1|.|many
CSGGNWNTEAFF
TGCAGCGGGGGGAACTGGAACACTGAAGCTTTCTTT
>TRBJ2-1|TRBV20-1|TRBD2|many
CSASGLAGYNEQFF
TGCAGTGCTAGTGGACTAGCCGGGTACAATGAGCAGTTCTTC
>TRBJ1-1|TRBV9|.|.
CASSVILGGNTEAFF
TGTGCCAGCAGCGTAATTCTCGGGGGGAACACTGAAGCTTTCTTT
>TRBJ2-3|TRBV5-1|.|few
CASVGGSYTDTQYF
TGCGCCAGTGTAGGGGGTTCATACACAGATACGCAGTATTTT
>TRBJ2-1|TRBV11-3|TRBD2|.
CASSQFGLAGLYNEQFF
TGTGCCAGCAGCCAATTCGGACTAGCGGGCCTATACAATGAGCAGTTCTTC
>TRBJ2-7|TRBV2|TRBD1|many
CASSPRTGHYEQYF
TGTGCCAGCAGTCCCCGGACAGGGCACTACGAGCAGTACTTC
>TRBJ2-1|TRBV6-1|.|few
CASRGLFPYNEQFF
TGTGCCAGTCGAGGGTTATTCCCCTACAATGAGCAGTTCTTC